This is a list of T cell receptor beta chains from one sample in a study of blood T cell repertoires in COVID-19. Clones were read by immunoSEQ multiplex PCR, and TCRdb kept only the in-frame ones, dropping some. Of about 130,000 clones listed, over 70% are singletons. The specimen was peripheral blood. The receptors here all came from a man at least 80 years old with acute or convalescent COVID-19. Each CDR3 is given with its conserved first and last residue. The order of the fields is D gene, J gene, clone size, V gene, CDR3 protein, CDR3 DNA. D genes are given only for firm matches. Clone size, where shown, is once, few, many, or a class for clones that have expanded.

D gene: -; J gene: TRBJ2-5; clone size: -; V gene: TRBV5-1; CDR3 protein: CASRPTGTGGMETQYF; CDR3 DNA: TGCGCCAGCAGACCTACCGGGACTGGGGGGATGGAGACCCAGTACTTC
D gene: TRBD2; J gene: TRBJ2-5; clone size: -; V gene: TRBV27; CDR3 protein: CASSLRSRTSGQETQYF; CDR3 DNA: TGTGCCAGCAGTTTGAGGTCCCGTACTAGCGGACAAGAGACCCAGTACTTC
D gene: TRBD1; J gene: TRBJ1-5; clone size: -; V gene: TRBV5-6; CDR3 protein: CASSFGTGDGPQHF; CDR3 DNA: TGTGCCAGCAGCTTCGGGACAGGGGACGGGCCCCAGCATTTT
D gene: TRBD2; J gene: TRBJ2-3; clone size: -; V gene: TRBV5-1; CDR3 protein: CASSLDASGDTDTQYF; CDR3 DNA: TGCGCCAGCAGCTTGGATGCTAGCGGGGACACAGATACGCAGTATTTT
D gene: -; J gene: TRBJ1-6; clone size: -; V gene: TRBV6-1; CDR3 protein: CASSEAPRGSPLHF; CDR3 DNA: TGTGCCAGCAGTGAAGCTCCTCGGGGTTCACCCCTCCACTTT
D gene: -; J gene: TRBJ1-3; clone size: -; V gene: TRBV6-2/TRBV6-3; CDR3 protein: CASSYGGTGNTIYF; CDR3 DNA: TGTGCCAGCAGTTACGGCGGGACTGGAAACACCATATATTTT
D gene: -; J gene: TRBJ2-6; clone size: once; V gene: TRBV11-2; CDR3 protein: CASSRGIDSGANVLTF; CDR3 DNA: TGTGCCAGCAGCAGGGGGATCGACTCTGGGGCCAACGTCCTGACTTTC
D gene: TRBD2; J gene: TRBJ2-1; clone size: few; V gene: TRBV5-8; CDR3 protein: CASSRGGLSYNEQFF; CDR3 DNA: TGTGCCAGCAGCCGGGGGGGACTCTCCTACAATGAGCAGTTCTTC
D gene: -; J gene: TRBJ2-7; clone size: -; V gene: TRBV25-1; CDR3 protein: CASSATGTSHYEQYF; CDR3 DNA: TGTGCCAGCAGTGCGACCGGGACTTCTCATTACGAGCAGTACTTC
D gene: TRBD1; J gene: TRBJ1-2; clone size: -; V gene: TRBV4-2; CDR3 protein: CASSRSGTGQNYGYTF; CDR3 DNA: TGTGCCAGCAGCCGATCCGGGACGGGACAGAACTATGGCTACACCTTC
D gene: -; J gene: TRBJ2-4; clone size: -; V gene: TRBV29-1; CDR3 protein: CSVEKRSIQYF; CDR3 DNA: TGCAGCGTTGAGAAGCGAAGCATTCAGTACTTC
D gene: -; J gene: TRBJ1-2; clone size: -; V gene: TRBV20-1; CDR3 protein: CSASLAGLIYGYTF; CDR3 DNA: TGCAGTGCTAGTTTGGCAGGGCTTATCTATGGCTACACCTTC
D gene: TRBD1; J gene: TRBJ2-3; clone size: -; V gene: TRBV19; CDR3 protein: CASSTGQGAADTQYF; CDR3 DNA: TGTGCCAGTAGTACCGGACAGGGGGCAGCAGATACGCAGTATTTT
D gene: TRBD1; J gene: TRBJ1-6; clone size: few; V gene: TRBV5-1; CDR3 protein: CASSWGQGTYNSPLHF; CDR3 DNA: TGCGCCAGCAGCTGGGGACAGGGGACTTATAATTCACCCCTCCACTTT
D gene: TRBD1; J gene: TRBJ1-2; clone size: few; V gene: TRBV4-1; CDR3 protein: CASSQVWVQGANYGYTF; CDR3 DNA: TGCGCCAGCAGCCAAGTGTGGGTCCAGGGGGCTAACTATGGCTACACCTTC
D gene: -; J gene: TRBJ2-1; clone size: -; V gene: TRBV7-2; CDR3 protein: CASSLARGVSYNEQFF; CDR3 DNA: TGTGCCAGCAGCTTAGCCAGGGGAGTCTCCTACAATGAGCAGTTCTTC
D gene: -; J gene: TRBJ1-4; clone size: -; V gene: TRBV18; CDR3 protein: CASSAAPGTNEKLFF; CDR3 DNA: TGTGCCAGCTCCGCCGCACCCGGAACTAATGAAAAACTGTTTTTT
D gene: -; J gene: TRBJ1-1; clone size: -; V gene: TRBV5-5; CDR3 protein: CASSPRGGGTEAFF; CDR3 DNA: TGTGCCAGCAGCCCACGGGGGGGAGGGACTGAAGCTTTCTTT
D gene: -; J gene: TRBJ1-1; clone size: -; V gene: TRBV5-1; CDR3 protein: CASRSGGWNTEAFF; CDR3 DNA: TGCGCCAGCAGGTCGGGGGGCTGGAACACTGAAGCTTTCTTT
D gene: TRBD2; J gene: TRBJ2-3; clone size: few; V gene: TRBV5-4; CDR3 protein: CASSNLAGGFTDTQYF; CDR3 DNA: TGTGCCAGCAGCAACTTAGCGGGGGGGTTCACAGATACGCAGTATTTT
D gene: -; J gene: TRBJ2-2; clone size: once; V gene: TRBV5-1; CDR3 protein: CASSFDQGSTGELFF; CDR3 DNA: TGCGCCAGCAGCTTTGACCAGGGGTCCACCGGGGAGCTGTTTTTT
D gene: -; J gene: TRBJ2-2; clone size: -; V gene: TRBV7-9; CDR3 protein: CASSLAGPGELFF; CDR3 DNA: TGTGCCAGCAGCTTAGCGGGGCCCGGGGAGCTGTTTTTT
D gene: -; J gene: TRBJ1-2; clone size: -; V gene: TRBV28; CDR3 protein: CASRTGANYGYTF; CDR3 DNA: TGTGCCAGCAGGACAGGTGCTAACTATGGCTACACCTTC
D gene: TRBD1; J gene: TRBJ2-7; clone size: few; V gene: TRBV7-2; CDR3 protein: CASSLEGTGLREQYF; CDR3 DNA: TGTGCCAGCAGCTTAGAGGGGACAGGGCTTAGGGAGCAGTACTTC
D gene: -; J gene: TRBJ2-2; clone size: few; V gene: TRBV19; CDR3 protein: CASSIRGNTGELFF; CDR3 DNA: TGTGCCAGTAGTATTAGGGGGAACACCGGGGAGCTGTTTTTT
D gene: -; J gene: TRBJ1-2; clone size: -; V gene: TRBV5-1; CDR3 protein: CASSLDGSLRGGYTF; CDR3 DNA: TGCGCCAGCAGCTTGGACGGCAGCTTAAGGGGTGGCTACACCTTC
D gene: TRBD1; J gene: TRBJ1-5; clone size: -; V gene: TRBV7-3; CDR3 protein: CASSYPPSLTGGVVGNQPQHF; CDR3 DNA: TGTGCCAGCAGCTATCCCCCGTCTCTGACAGGGGGCGTAGTGGGCAATCAGCCCCAGCATTTT
D gene: -; J gene: TRBJ1-5; clone size: -; V gene: TRBV6-6; CDR3 protein: CASRGQINQPQHF; CDR3 DNA: TGTGCCAGCAGAGGACAGATCAATCAGCCCCAGCATTTT
D gene: TRBD1; J gene: TRBJ2-5; clone size: -; V gene: TRBV2; CDR3 protein: CASRPGTAQETQYF; CDR3 DNA: TGTGCCAGCAGACCTGGGACAGCACAAGAGACCCAGTACTTC
D gene: TRBD1; J gene: TRBJ2-7; clone size: many; V gene: TRBV5-1; CDR3 protein: CASSSGQGSTYEQYF; CDR3 DNA: TGCGCCAGCAGCTCGGGACAGGGGAGCACCTACGAGCAGTACTTC
D gene: -; J gene: TRBJ1-2; clone size: once; V gene: TRBV6-5; CDR3 protein: CASSYSRTANYGYTF; CDR3 DNA: TGTGCCAGCAGTTACTCGCGGACAGCGAACTATGGCTACACCTTC
D gene: TRBD1; J gene: TRBJ1-6; clone size: -; V gene: TRBV2; CDR3 protein: CASSGQGRSPLHF; CDR3 DNA: TGTGCCAGCAGTGGACAGGGAAGGTCACCCCTCCACTTT
D gene: TRBD1; J gene: TRBJ1-2; clone size: -; V gene: TRBV7-9; CDR3 protein: CASSLEPGTAVPGYTF; CDR3 DNA: TGTGCCAGCAGCTTAGAACCTGGGACAGCCGTTCCGGGCTACACCTTC
D gene: -; J gene: TRBJ1-1; clone size: few; V gene: TRBV5-1; CDR3 protein: CASSPRAGDTEAFF; CDR3 DNA: TGCGCCAGCAGCCCCCGGGCCGGGGACACTGAAGCTTTCTTT
D gene: -; J gene: TRBJ1-1; clone size: few; V gene: TRBV7-2; CDR3 protein: CASGPQADGTEAFF; CDR3 DNA: TGTGCCAGCGGTCCACAGGCTGATGGCACTGAAGCTTTCTTT
D gene: -; J gene: TRBJ2-2; clone size: -; V gene: TRBV18; CDR3 protein: CASSPSQGSERAGELFF; CDR3 DNA: TGTGCCAGCTCACCTTCCCAGGGGTCGGAACGTGCCGGGGAGCTGTTTTTT
D gene: -; J gene: TRBJ2-1; clone size: -; V gene: TRBV18; CDR3 protein: CASSPPRGGSYNEQFF; CDR3 DNA: TGTGCCAGCTCACCACCTAGGGGGGGCTCCTACAATGAGCAGTTCTTC
D gene: -; J gene: TRBJ2-5; clone size: -; V gene: TRBV18; CDR3 protein: CASSPDRYQETQYF; CDR3 DNA: TGTGCCAGCTCACCAGACAGGTATCAAGAGACCCAGTACTTC
D gene: -; J gene: TRBJ1-1; clone size: -; V gene: TRBV12-5; CDR3 protein: CASGVTGNTEAFF; CDR3 DNA: TGTGCTAGTGGTGTTACAGGGAACACTGAAGCTTTCTTT
D gene: TRBD1; J gene: TRBJ1-1; clone size: -; V gene: TRBV7-3; CDR3 protein: CASSAGQENTEAFF; CDR3 DNA: TGTGCCAGCAGCGCCGGACAGGAGAACACTGAAGCTTTCTTT
D gene: TRBD2; J gene: TRBJ2-3; clone size: -; V gene: TRBV10-3; CDR3 protein: CAIRTSGRTDTQYF; CDR3 DNA: TGTGCCATCAGGACTAGCGGACGCACAGATACGCAGTATTTT
D gene: TRBD2; J gene: TRBJ2-7; clone size: -; V gene: TRBV12-5; CDR3 protein: CASGSLAGGEQYF; CDR3 DNA: TGTGCTAGTGGTTCACTAGCGGGGGGAGAGCAGTACTTC
D gene: -; J gene: TRBJ1-1; clone size: -; V gene: TRBV18; CDR3 protein: CASSPPSEMNTEAFF; CDR3 DNA: TGTGCCAGCTCACCACCGTCAGAAATGAACACTGAAGCTTTCTTT
D gene: -; J gene: TRBJ1-2; clone size: -; V gene: TRBV9; CDR3 protein: CASSAGTNHYGYTF; CDR3 DNA: TGTGCCAGCAGCGCCGGGACAAATCACTATGGCTACACCTTC
D gene: -; J gene: TRBJ2-5; clone size: once; V gene: TRBV3-1/TRBV3-2; CDR3 protein: CASSHTGGGFQETQYF; CDR3 DNA: TGTGCCAGCAGCCACACAGGGGGGGGTTTCCAAGAGACCCAGTACTTC
D gene: -; J gene: TRBJ2-2; clone size: -; V gene: TRBV14; CDR3 protein: CASSPALRRELFF; CDR3 DNA: TGTGCCAGCAGCCCCGCCCTGAGGCGGGAGCTGTTTTTT
D gene: -; J gene: TRBJ1-5; clone size: -; V gene: TRBV6-6; CDR3 protein: CASSRGQTNSNQPQHF; CDR3 DNA: TGTGCCAGCAGTCGAGGACAGACCAATAGCAATCAGCCCCAGCATTTT
D gene: -; J gene: TRBJ1-5; clone size: -; V gene: TRBV5-8; CDR3 protein: CASSRRGEQPQHF; CDR3 DNA: TGTGCCAGCAGTCGCCGCGGAGAACAGCCCCAGCATTTT
D gene: -; J gene: TRBJ1-2; clone size: -; V gene: TRBV28; CDR3 protein: CASSLGGGSGYGYTF; CDR3 DNA: TGTGCCAGCAGTTTAGGCGGGGGCTCAGGCTATGGCTACACCTTC
D gene: -; J gene: TRBJ1-2; clone size: -; V gene: TRBV5-1; CDR3 protein: CASSPNGGPAHGYTF; CDR3 DNA: TGCGCCAGCAGCCCCAACGGCGGCCCCGCTCATGGCTACACCTTC